The 14 T cell receptor beta chains in this list originate from one sample, sequenced in a study of blood T cell repertoires in COVID-19. Profiling relied on immunoSEQ multiplex PCR, and the TCRdb table lists in-frame clones only, not all of them. The sample includes some 200,000 clones, around 95% of them seen just once. The sequencing input was peripheral blood. Receptor source: a man aged 25-45 years with COVID-19, enrolled during active disease.

This sequence joins TRBV6-5 and TRBJ1-5; no reliable D call. V lost 6 bases and J 0 bases, leaving 9 bases between the germline ends. The CDR3 covers 14 residues. Germline assignment: CDR1 MNHEY and CDR2 SVGAGI. CDR3 bases: TGTGCCAGCAGGCAGGATTATAGCAATCAGCCCCAGCATTTT. Its protein product is CASRQDYSNQPQHF.

This chain connects TRBV12-3 or TRBV12-4 to TRBJ1-1, with no clear D. Trimming left V 0 bases short and J 7 bases short, with 6 bases between. CDR3 size: 12 residues. The CDR3 nucleotides are TGTGCCAGCAGTTTAGCGGCAAATGAAGCTTTCTTT. It translates to CASSLAANEAFF.

The chain links TRBV2 to TRBJ1-4; D not certain. From germline, CDR1 is SNHLY and CDR2 FYNNEI. The ends were cut back, 8 bases at V and 0 bases at J, with 10 bases in the middle. The CDR3 is 14 amino acids. The CDR3 region is CASSTVTTNEKLFF. CDR3 nucleotides: TGTGCCAGCTCCACAGTCACAACTAATGAAAAACTGTTTTTT. The variable domain in full, with the rest retrieved from reference TRBV2 and TRBJ1-4, is EPEVTQTPSHQVTQMGQEVILRCVPISNHLYFYWYRQILGQKVEFLVSFYNNEISEKSEIFDDQFSVERPDGSNFTLKIRSTKLEDSAMYFCASSTVTTNEKLFFGSGTQLSVL.

The CDR3 here is CATSEPDRADTQYF. The CDR3 region has the DNA TGTGCCACCAGTGAGCCCGACAGGGCAGATACGCAGTATTTT. The rearrangement links TRBV24-1 to TRBJ2-3, with 7 bases lining up with TRBD1. Germline-derived CDR1 and CDR2 are KGHDR and SFDVKD. This CDR3 contains 14 residues. The junction had 4 bases not matched to a gene; V was cut back by 4 bases and J by 4 bases.

This clone has just one count. This chain connects TRBV5-1 to TRBJ1-2; D unresolved. Trimming removed 0 bases at V and 0 bases at J, with 6 bases between. The CDR3 extends over 14 amino acids. The V gene's germline CDR1 is SGHRS and CDR2 YFSETQ. The CDR3 DNA follows: TGCGCCAGCAGCTTGGGTCCCTCTAACTATGGCTACACCTTC. This codes for CASSLGPSNYGYTF.

This clone occurred a few times. The chain joins TRBV2 to TRBJ2-1, with 9 nucleotides matching TRBD2. The CDR3 is made up of 15 amino acids. The junction had 6 bases not matched to a gene; V was cut back by 4 bases and J by 5 bases. Looked up from germline, CDR1 is SNHLY and CDR2 is FYNNEI. DNA of the CDR3: TGTGCCAGCAGTGGTAGCGGGGGTACTAACAATGAGCAGTTCTTC. Residues: CASSGSGGTNNEQFF. Complete variable domain (other parts from reference TRBV2 and TRBJ2-1): EPEVTQTPSHQVTQMGQEVILRCVPISNHLYFYWYRQILGQKVEFLVSFYNNEISEKSEIFDDQFSVERPDGSNFTLKIRSTKLEDSAMYFCASSGSGGTNNEQFFGPGTRLTVL.

The chain recombines TRBV19 with TRBJ2-5; 8 bases line up with TRBD1. From germline, CDR1 is LNHDA and CDR2 SQIVND (reference sequence). The CDR3 covers 14 residues. The J segment lost 0 bases and the V segment lost 7 bases, leaving 4 bases of the junction unmatched. CDR3 DNA: TGTGCCAGTACTAAGGACAGGGACCAAGAGACCCAGTACTTC. Translated, it gives CASTKDRDQETQYF.

The chain uses TRBV5-5 and TRBJ1-4, with 9 bases fitting TRBD1. After removal of 0 bases from V and 7 bases from J, the junction contained 7 bases not matched to a gene. CDR1 SGHKS and CDR2 YYEKEE come from the germline V gene (reference sequence). The CDR3 covers 16 residues. The DNA of the CDR3 is TGTGCCAGCAGCTTGGCCCCACAGGGGGCGATTGAAAAACTGTTTTTT. Translated, it gives CASSLAPQGAIEKLFF.

The chain links TRBV19 to TRBJ1-5; tentative D call: TRBD1 (5 bases). Germline V gene sequence: CDR1 LNHDA, CDR2 SQIVND (reference sequence). CDR3 size: 14 residues. The V and J ends lost 5 bases and 7 bases respectively, with 15 bases between them. CDR3 in DNA: TGTGCCAGTAGTTATGGGGCAGGAGGGCAGCCCCAGCATTTT. Its protein product is CASSYGAGGQPQHF. Full variable domain (remainder filled in from reference TRBV19 and TRBJ1-5): DGGITQSPKYLFRKEGQNVTLSCEQNLNHDAMYWYRQDPGQGLRLIYYSQIVNDFQKGDIAEGYSVSREKKESFPLTVTSAQKNPTAFYLCASSYGAGGQPQHFGDGTRLSIL.

This chain links TRBV3-1 (or the pseudogene TRBV3-2) with TRBJ2-3; 9 nucleotides match TRBD1. The V gene's germline CDR1 is LGHDT and CDR2 YNNKEL (reference sequence). The V gene end was trimmed by 2 bases and the J gene end by 2 bases; junction bases not matched to a gene: 5. The length of the CDR3 is 16 residues. CDR3 bases: TGTGCCAGCAGCCAACCGGGACAGGGATACACAGATACGCAGTATTTT. Translation: CASSQPGQGYTDTQYF.

The rearrangement links TRBV5-5 to TRBJ2-7, with 8 bases aligning to TRBD2. Losses at the gene ends were 4 bases for V and 2 bases for J; bases not matched to a gene: 11. The CDR3 consists of 16 residues. Germline CDR1 and CDR2: SGHKS and YYEKEE (reference sequence). The CDR3 sequence is CASSPDGRGAAYEQYF. The CDR3 region has the DNA TGTGCCAGCAGCCCCGATGGGCGGGGGGCCGCCTACGAGCAGTACTTC.

This sequence joins TRBV24-1 and TRBJ2-5; 8 bases fit TRBD1. Germline CDR1 and CDR2: KGHDR and SFDVKD. The ends lost 7 bases at V and 5 bases at J; junction bases unmatched: 5. This CDR3 has 13 amino acids. CDR3 residues: CATSRTGTETQYF. The CDR3 nucleotides are TGTGCCACCAGCAGGACAGGGACGGAGACCCAGTACTTC.

The chain carries TRBV3-1 (or the pseudogene TRBV3-2) and TRBJ2-5, with a possible D match to TRBD2 (6 bases). Looked up from germline, CDR1 is LGHDT and CDR2 is YNNKEL (reference sequence). This CDR3 contains 15 residues. V lost 6 bases, J lost 2 bases, and 16 bases lay in between. The CDR3 sequence is CASSLAGLPQETQYF. The CDR3 DNA reads as TGTGCCAGCAGTCTTGCGGGACTCCCTCAAGAGACCCAGTACTTC.

The chain carries TRBV27 and TRBJ1-2; TRBD1 might be the D (6 bases). The V gene's germline CDR1 is MNHEY and CDR2 SMNVEV (reference sequence). This CDR3 contains 17 residues. The V and J ends lost 7 bases and 0 bases respectively, with 21 bases between them. CDR3 in DNA: TGTGCCAGCAAACAGGGTACGTGGCCCTCCTCTAACTATGGCTACACCTTC. This codes for CASKQGTWPSSNYGYTF.